The T cell receptor beta chain described here comes from a study of T cell responses to AZD1222 COVID-19 vaccine. Study-wide results and limits: Repertoires in all cases were sampled only once the peak T cell response had passed. Spike-specific TCR breadth and depth were elevated following two AZD1222 doses. Donors skewed white British and female; clonal diversity was possibly underestimated.

Clones were sequenced by immunoSEQ multiplex PCR, and TCRdb holds only the in-frame ones, with some missing. The sample shows roughly 150,000 clones, 70% to 90% of them seen only once. With respect to this clone: Its specificity is not known.

Losses at the gene ends were 3 bases for V and 0 bases for J; bases not matched to a gene: 4. The CDR3 has 15 amino acids. Germline CDR1 and CDR2: LNHDA and SQIVND (reference sequence). This material consisted of peripheral blood, taken on day 0 of AZD1222 vaccination. This TCR was recovered from an adult in good health. The gene calls are TRBV19 and TRBJ1-1, with TRBD1 identical over 7 bases. The DNA for the CDR3 is TGTGCCAGTAGTATCGGGGGGACAGTGAACACTGAAGCTTTCTTT. Translating it yields CASSIGGTVNTEAFF.